The 22 T cell receptor beta chains given below trace back to one sample, sequenced in a study. TCRdb passed the 5' RACE reads through MiXCR, listing each CDR3 protein once. The table includes fewer than 55,000 distinct CDR3 sequences, around a fifth detected once. Treg sorting used a CD4+CD25+CD127-/low gate. The sequencing input was Tregs sorted from a lymph node. The receptors come from a female donor with breast cancer.

Concerning this clonotype: A read error may explain this, as a much larger clone is one base away. The genes are TRBV27 and TRBJ2-1; D not resolved. The V end lost 1 base, the J end lost 8 bases, and 9 bases lay between the germline ends. Germline V gives CDR1 MNHEY, CDR2 SMNVEV (reference sequence). This CDR3 contains 13 residues. CDR3 amino acids: CASSLFPRDEQFF. The CDR3 nucleotides read TGTGCCAGCAGTTTATTCCCCCGCGATGAGCAGTTCTTC.

This clonotype was seen repeatedly, ten times or more. V and J are TRBV27 and TRBJ2-3; tentative D call: TRBD2 (5 bases). Per the germline V gene, CDR1 is MNHEY and CDR2 is SMNVEV (reference sequence). The length of the CDR3 is 14 residues. V was trimmed by 3 bases and J by 5 bases, leaving 12 bases between them. The CDR3 sequence: CASSFRGWKDTQYF. CDR3 coding DNA: TGTGCCAGCAGTTTCCGGGGATGGAAAGATACGCAGTATTTT.

The rearrangement links TRBV9 to TRBJ2-1; TRBD2 matches at 7 bases. Germline V lookup: CDR1 SGDLS, CDR2 YYNGEE. The CDR3 has 16 residues. V lost 3 bases, J lost 0 bases, and 6 bases stayed unmatched. As DNA, the CDR3 is TGTGCCAGCAGCGCTTCGAGCGGGACCTCCTACAATGAGCAGTTCTTC. Encoded protein: CASSASSGTSYNEQFF.

This clonotype was seen repeatedly, ten times or more. This chain joins TRBV5-1 and TRBJ2-6; weak D call: TRBD2 (6 bases). CDR1 and CDR2 from the germline V gene are SGHRS and YFSETQ. V was shortened by 6 bases and J by 2 bases, with 9 bases between the two germline ends. The CDR3 has 14 amino acids. CDR3 in amino acids: CASTGEAGANVLTF. The CDR3 nucleotides read TGCGCCAGCACTGGGGAGGCTGGGGCCAACGTCCTGACTTTC. The whole variable domain, remainder taken from reference TRBV5-1 and TRBJ2-6, is KAGVTQTPRYLIKTRGQQVTLSCSPISGHRSVSWYQQTPGQGLQFLFEYFSETQRNKGNFPGRFSGRQFSNSRSEMNVSTLELGDSALYLCASTGEAGANVLTFGAGSRLTVL.

This clonotype was observed a handful of times. The rearrangement links TRBV4-1 to TRBJ2-2; D not certain. The V gene's germline CDR1 is MGHRA and CDR2 YSYEKL. The CDR3 is made up of 15 amino acids. V lost 2 bases and J 0 bases, leaving 7 bases between the germline ends. The CDR3 is CASSQLLTNTGELFF. The CDR3 DNA reads TGCGCCAGCAGCCAATTACTCACGAACACCGGGGAGCTGTTTTTT.

This clonotype was seen only a few times. The rearrangement links TRBV7-9 to TRBJ2-7; 8 bases agree with TRBD1. V gave up 5 bases and J gave up 3 bases; unmatched junction bases: 12. This CDR3 contains 16 residues. Germline V lookup: CDR1 SEHNR, CDR2 FQNEAQ (reference sequence). CDR3 residues: CASSHIRGQVSYEQYF. The CDR3 bases are TGTGCCAGCAGCCACATCAGGGGACAGGTGAGCTACGAGCAGTACTTC. The whole variable domain, remainder taken from reference TRBV7-9 and TRBJ2-7, is DTGVSQNPRHKITKRGQNVTFRCDPISEHNRLYWYRQTLGQGPEFLTYFQNEAQLEKSRLLSDRFSAERPKGSFSTLEIQRTEQGDSAMYLCASSHIRGQVSYEQYFGPGTRLTVT.

This clonotype appeared many times. The chain combines TRBV9 with TRBJ2-1; 9 bases match TRBD2. CDR1 and CDR2 (germline): SGDLS, YYNGEE. The trim removed 3 bases at V and 5 bases at J, leaving 12 bases unmatched. This CDR3 is built from 17 residues. The CDR3 sequence is CASSGPFSGSGNNEQFF. For the CDR3, the DNA is TGTGCCAGCAGCGGTCCCTTTAGCGGGAGTGGAAACAATGAGCAGTTCTTC. Drawing the rest from reference TRBV9 and TRBJ2-1, the complete variable domain is DSGVTQTPKHLITATGQRVTLRCSPRSGDLSVYWYQQSLDQGLQFLIQYYNGEERAKGNILERFSAQQFPDLHSELNLSSLELGDSALYFCASSGPFSGSGNNEQFFGPGTRLTVL.

This clonotype was detected ten times or more. The chain uses TRBV12-3 or TRBV12-4 and TRBJ2-5; 12 nucleotides agree with TRBD2. The CDR3 extends over 14 amino acids. V trimming: 6 bases; J trimming: 2 bases; junction bases outside the gene matches: 1. The CDR3: CASRLAGGQETQYF. As DNA, the CDR3 is TGTGCCAGCAGGCTAGCGGGAGGGCAAGAGACCCAGTACTTC.

Many counts were recorded for this clonotype. The V call is TRBV24-1, the J call TRBJ1-5, with D tentatively TRBD1 (5 bases). V dropped 7 bases and J dropped 3 bases, with 12 bases sitting between them. The CDR3 contains 14 residues. Germline V gene sequence: CDR1 KGHDR, CDR2 SFDVKD. CDR3 DNA sequence: TGTGCCACCAGCGGGGCAGGGATCAATCAGCCCCAGCATTTT. Translation: CATSGAGINQPQHF.

At least ten counts were recorded for this clonotype. CDR3 loop: CASSYSTSGRETQYF. CDR3 in DNA: TGTGCCAGCAGTTACTCCACTAGCGGGAGGGAGACCCAGTACTTC. The rearrangement joins TRBV6-5 to TRBJ2-5, with 12 bases fitting TRBD2. With 0 bases clipped from V and 5 bases from J, the junction kept 1 base outside the gene matches. Germline CDR1 and CDR2: MNHEY and SVGAGI. CDR3 length: 15 residues.

This clonotype occurred a few times. V gene TRBV2 combines with J gene TRBJ1-1; D unclear. V lost 0 bases and J lost 2, with 4 bases in between. Germline V CDR1 and CDR2: SNHLY, FYNNEI. The CDR3 spans 13 residues. CDR3 loop: CASSEAGNTEAFF. DNA for the CDR3: TGTGCCAGCAGTGAAGCTGGCAACACTGAAGCTTTCTTT.

This clonotype was counted a few times. The rearrangement uses TRBV10-2 and TRBJ2-7, with a possible D match to TRBD1 (5 bases). The CDR3 sequence is 13 residues long. The V and J ends lost 3 bases and 3 bases respectively, with 9 bases between them. CDR1 WSHSY and CDR2 SAAADI come from the germline V gene. The CDR3 is CASSEAGYYEQYF. Written as DNA, the CDR3 is TGCGCCAGCAGTGAAGCAGGGTACTACGAGCAGTACTTC.

This clonotype was counted ten times or more. This sequence joins TRBV7-2 and TRBJ2-7; 8 bases match TRBD1. This CDR3 contains 15 residues. With 5 bases clipped from V and 3 bases from J, the junction kept 9 bases outside the gene matches. CDR1 is SGHTA, CDR2 FQGNSA, per germline. CDR3 in DNA: TGTGCCAGCAGCCCAACGGACAGGGCGGTCTACGAGCAGTACTTC. This translates into CASSPTDRAVYEQYF.

The sample holds many counts of this clonotype. The gene calls are TRBV2 and TRBJ2-3; the D is unclear. The CDR3 sequence is 13 residues long. V gave up 4 bases and J gave up 6 bases, with 11 bases separating them. CDR1 is SNHLY, CDR2 FYNNEI, per germline. The CDR3 DNA reads as TGTGCCAGCAGTGGGATTCTCAGGGATACGCAGTATTTT. The encoded protein is CASSGILRDTQYF.

In its sample, this clonotype was seen many times. V is TRBV5-1 and J is TRBJ2-1; D remains ambiguous. V was shortened by 4 bases and J by 7 bases, with 18 bases between the two germline ends. Germline CDR1 SGHRS, CDR2 YFSETQ. The CDR3 is 15 amino acids. Written as DNA, the CDR3 is TGCGCCAGCAGCCTGGGCAGGTGGGCTTCGAATGAGCAGTTCTTC. Amino acid sequence: CASSLGRWASNEQFF.

This clonotype was seen only a few times. J is TRBJ2-2 and V is TRBV10-3; D perhaps matches TRBD1 (6 bases). Germline-derived CDR1 and CDR2 are ENHRY and SYGVKD. The CDR3 is made up of 15 amino acids. Trimming stripped 10 bases from V and 6 bases from J, with 21 bases between. The CDR3: CATGNSGDTSGELFF. As DNA, the CDR3 is TGTGCCACCGGAAATTCAGGGGATACCTCCGGGGAGCTGTTTTTT.

Ten or more counts support this clonotype. The V and J genes are TRBV29-1 and TRBJ2-1; a weak D match, TRBD1 (5 bases). The V gene lost 0 bases and the J gene lost 2 bases, with 14 bases spanning the gap. Per germline, CDR1 SQVTM and CDR2 ANQGSEA. CDR3 size: 16 residues. The CDR3 reads CSVEDLPGSTYNEQFF. The CDR3 DNA reads TGCAGCGTTGAAGATCTCCCAGGGTCTACCTACAATGAGCAGTTCTTC.

This clonotype was found many times. The chain uses TRBV7-6 and TRBJ2-3; 10 nucleotides agree with TRBD2. With V trimmed by 7 bases and J by 5 bases, 9 bases remained unmatched. CDR3 length equals 15 residues. CDR1 is SGHVS and CDR2 is FNYEAQ in the germline V gene. Here the CDR3 reads CASTPTSGFLDTQYF. CDR3 bases: TGTGCCAGCACCCCGACTAGCGGGTTTTTAGATACGCAGTATTTT.

This clonotype was seen many times. The chain is built from TRBV4-1 and TRBJ2-7; the match to TRBD2 covers 7 bases. The CDR3 covers 15 residues. J was trimmed by 1 base and V by 1 base; bases with no gene match: 4. CDR1 and CDR2 (germline): MGHRA, YSYEKL. The CDR3 nucleotides are TGCGCCAGCAGCCAAGGGGCTAGCGGATCCTACGAGCAGTACTTC. It encodes CASSQGASGSYEQYF.

CDR3 loop: CASGTGRISNEKLFF. The CDR3 nucleotides read TGCGCCAGCGGGACAGGGAGAATATCGAATGAAAAACTGTTTTTT. The V gene is TRBV5-1, the J gene TRBJ1-4, with TRBD1 matching 9 bases. V shed 7 bases, J shed 5 bases, and the junction held 9 bases outside the gene matches. The CDR3 has 15 residues. CDR1 is SGHRS and CDR2 is YFSETQ in the germline V gene.

The chain links TRBV5-6 to TRBJ2-2; 12 nucleotides align to TRBD2. The junction had 5 bases not matched to a gene; V was cut back by 9 bases and J by 5 bases. CDR3 length: 14 amino acids. Germline CDR1 and CDR2: SGHDT and YYEEEE. The CDR3: CATTSGRITGELFF. The CDR3, as DNA: TGTGCCACTACTAGCGGGAGGATTACCGGGGAGCTGTTTTTT.

This clonotype was observed a handful of times. The chain recombines TRBV7-9 with TRBJ2-5; D not resolved. Germline values: CDR1 SEHNR, CDR2 FQNEAQ (reference sequence). The ends were cut back, 1 base at V and 2 bases at J, with 8 bases in the middle. This CDR3 has 14 amino acids. CDR3: CASSLVDGQETQYF. The CDR3 nucleotides are TGTGCCAGCAGCTTAGTAGACGGACAAGAGACCCAGTACTTC.